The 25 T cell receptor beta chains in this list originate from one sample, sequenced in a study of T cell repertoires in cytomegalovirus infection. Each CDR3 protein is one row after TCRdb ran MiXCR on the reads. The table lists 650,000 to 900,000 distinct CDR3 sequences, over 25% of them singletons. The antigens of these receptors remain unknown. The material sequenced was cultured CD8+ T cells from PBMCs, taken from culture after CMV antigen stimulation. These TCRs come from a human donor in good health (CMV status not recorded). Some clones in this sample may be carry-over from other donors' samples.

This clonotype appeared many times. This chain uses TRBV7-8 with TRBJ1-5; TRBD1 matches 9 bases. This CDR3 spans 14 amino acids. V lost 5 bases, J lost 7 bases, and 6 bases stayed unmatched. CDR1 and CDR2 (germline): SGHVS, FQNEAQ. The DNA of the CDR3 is TGTGCCAGCAGCCTGAGGACAGGGGACCAGCCCCAGCATTTT. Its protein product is CASSLRTGDQPQHF. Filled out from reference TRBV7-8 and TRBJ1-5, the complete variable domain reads GAGVSQSPRYKVAKRGQDVALRCDPISGHVSLFWYQQALGQGPEFLTYFQNEAQLDKSGLPSDRFFAERPEGSVSTLKIQRTQQEDSAVYLCASSLRTGDQPQHFGDGTRLSIL.

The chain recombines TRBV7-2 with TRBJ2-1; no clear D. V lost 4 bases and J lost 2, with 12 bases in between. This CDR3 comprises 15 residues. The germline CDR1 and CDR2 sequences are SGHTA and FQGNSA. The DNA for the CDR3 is TGTGCCAGCAGCTGGGCCAAGGGCGCCTACAATGAGCAGTTCTTC. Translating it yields CASSWAKGAYNEQFF.

The CDR3 DNA sequence: TGTGCCAGCAGCTTAGGTGAGGGGGATGGAGAGACCCAGTACTTC. Its translation is CASSLGEGDGETQYF. The genes are TRBV11-3 and TRBJ2-5; possibly TRBD1 for D (6 bases). Trimming shortened V by 1 base and J by 4 bases, and 13 bases separated the two germline ends. The CDR3 loop spans 15 amino acids. CDR1 and CDR2 (germline): SGHNT, YENEEA.

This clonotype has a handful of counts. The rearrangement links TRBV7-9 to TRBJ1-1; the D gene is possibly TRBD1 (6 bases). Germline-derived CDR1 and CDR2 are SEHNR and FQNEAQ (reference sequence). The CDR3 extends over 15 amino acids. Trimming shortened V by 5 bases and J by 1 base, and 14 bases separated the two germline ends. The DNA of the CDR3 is TGTGCCAGCAGCATCAGTCAGGGGTGGAACACTGAAGCTTTCTTT. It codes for CASSISQGWNTEAFF.

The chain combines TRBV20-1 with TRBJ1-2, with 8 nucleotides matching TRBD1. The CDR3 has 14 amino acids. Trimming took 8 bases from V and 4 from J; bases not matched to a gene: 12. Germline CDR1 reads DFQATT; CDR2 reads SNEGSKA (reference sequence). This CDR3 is CSSGGGGQTYGYTF. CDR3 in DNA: TGCAGTTCAGGGGGCGGAGGGCAGACCTATGGCTACACCTTC.

CDR3 sequence (DNA): TGTGCCAGTACCGAGCAGGGGAAAAGCAATCAGCCCCAGCATTTT. Residues: CASTEQGKSNQPQHF. The chain recombines TRBV19 with TRBJ1-5; a weak D match, TRBD1 (6 bases). The CDR3 sequence is 15 residues long. Trimming shortened V by 7 bases and J by 1 base, and 14 bases separated the two germline ends. Germline V gene data show CDR1 as LNHDA and CDR2 as SQIVND (reference sequence).

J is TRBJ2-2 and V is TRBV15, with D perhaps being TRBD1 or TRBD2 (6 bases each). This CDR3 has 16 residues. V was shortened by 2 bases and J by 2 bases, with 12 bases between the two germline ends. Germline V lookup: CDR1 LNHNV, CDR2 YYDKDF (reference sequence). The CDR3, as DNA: TGTGCCACCAGCAGATGGGGGGCAGACAACACCGGGGAGCTGTTTTTT. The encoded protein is CATSRWGADNTGELFF.

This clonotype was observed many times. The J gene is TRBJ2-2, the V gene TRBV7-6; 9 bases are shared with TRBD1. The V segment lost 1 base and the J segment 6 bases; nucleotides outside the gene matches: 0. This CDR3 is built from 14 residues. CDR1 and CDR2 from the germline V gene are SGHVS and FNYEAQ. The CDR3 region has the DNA TGTGCCAGCAGCTTAGGACAGGGGGCCGGGGAGCTGTTTTTT. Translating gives CASSLGQGAGELFF.

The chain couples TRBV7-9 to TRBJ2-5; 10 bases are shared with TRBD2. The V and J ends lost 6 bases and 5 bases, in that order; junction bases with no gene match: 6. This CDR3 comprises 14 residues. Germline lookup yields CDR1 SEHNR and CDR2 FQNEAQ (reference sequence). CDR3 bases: TGTGCCAGCAGAGGAGCGGGGGGGCCGGAGACCCAGTACTTC. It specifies CASRGAGGPETQYF.

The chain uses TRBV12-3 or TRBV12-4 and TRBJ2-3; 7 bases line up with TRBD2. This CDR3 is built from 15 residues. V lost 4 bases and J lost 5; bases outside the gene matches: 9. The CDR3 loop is CASSSGLVSGDTQYF. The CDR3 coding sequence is TGTGCCAGCAGTTCCGGACTAGTGTCAGGAGATACGCAGTATTTT.

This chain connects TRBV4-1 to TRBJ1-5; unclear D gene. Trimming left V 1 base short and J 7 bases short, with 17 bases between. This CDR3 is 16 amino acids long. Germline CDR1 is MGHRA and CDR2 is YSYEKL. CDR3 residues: CASSQGPSKTGQPQHF. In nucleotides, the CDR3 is TGCGCCAGCAGCCAAGGGCCCAGCAAGACGGGACAGCCCCAGCATTTT.

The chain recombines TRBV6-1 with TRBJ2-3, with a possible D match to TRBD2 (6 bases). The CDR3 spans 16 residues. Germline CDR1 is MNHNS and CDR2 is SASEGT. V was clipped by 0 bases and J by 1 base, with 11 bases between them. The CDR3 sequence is CASSEAAGWGTDTQYF. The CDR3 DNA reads TGTGCCAGCAGTGAAGCGGCGGGATGGGGCACAGATACGCAGTATTTT.

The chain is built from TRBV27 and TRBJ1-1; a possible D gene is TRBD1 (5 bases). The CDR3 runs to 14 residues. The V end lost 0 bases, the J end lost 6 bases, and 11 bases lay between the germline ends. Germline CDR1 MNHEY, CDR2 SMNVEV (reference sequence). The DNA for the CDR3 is TGTGCCAGCAGTTTATCGCCCTGGGGCGCTGAAGCTTTCTTT. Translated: CASSLSPWGAEAFF.

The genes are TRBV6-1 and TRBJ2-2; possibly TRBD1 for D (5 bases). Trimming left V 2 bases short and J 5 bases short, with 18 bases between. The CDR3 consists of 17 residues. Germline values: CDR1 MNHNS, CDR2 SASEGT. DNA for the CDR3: TGTGCCAGCAGTGAAAGACTGTTAGGGGCTGGAACCGGGGAGCTGTTTTTT. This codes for CASSERLLGAGTGELFF.

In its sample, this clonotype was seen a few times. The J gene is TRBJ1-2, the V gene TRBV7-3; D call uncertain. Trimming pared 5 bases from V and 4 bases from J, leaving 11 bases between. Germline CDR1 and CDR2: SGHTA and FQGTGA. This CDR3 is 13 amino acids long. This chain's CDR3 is CASSPVGSYGYTF. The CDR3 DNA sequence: TGTGCCAGCAGCCCGGTAGGGAGCTATGGCTACACCTTC.

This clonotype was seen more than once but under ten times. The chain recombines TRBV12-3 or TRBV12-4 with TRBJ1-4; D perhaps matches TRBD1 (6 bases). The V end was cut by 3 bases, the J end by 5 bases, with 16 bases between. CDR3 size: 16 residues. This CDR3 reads CASSFRRTGINEKLFF. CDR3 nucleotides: TGTGCCAGCAGTTTTCGGAGAACAGGGATAAATGAAAAACTGTTTTTT.

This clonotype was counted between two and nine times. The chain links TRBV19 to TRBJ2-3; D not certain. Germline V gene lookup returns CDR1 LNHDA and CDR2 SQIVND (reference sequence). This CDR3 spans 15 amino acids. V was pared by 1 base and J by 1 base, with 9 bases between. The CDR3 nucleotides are TGTGCCAGTAGTATAGGGGGTAGTGGCACAGATACGCAGTATTTT. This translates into CASSIGGSGTDTQYF.

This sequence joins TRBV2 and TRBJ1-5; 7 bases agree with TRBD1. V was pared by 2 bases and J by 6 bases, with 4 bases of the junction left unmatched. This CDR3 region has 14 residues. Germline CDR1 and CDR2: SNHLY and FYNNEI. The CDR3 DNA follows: TGTGCCAGCAGTGAAAAGACAGGGTTTCAGCCCCAGCATTTT. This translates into CASSEKTGFQPQHF.

CDR3 DNA sequence: TGTGCCAGCAGGCAAGGGGCCGAAAAACTGTTTTTT. It encodes CASRQGAEKLFF. The chain couples TRBV6-1 to TRBJ1-4; a weak D match, TRBD1 (5 bases). The CDR3 length is 12 residues. Germline CDR1 reads MNHNS; CDR2 reads SASEGT. The ends were cut back, 6 bases at V and 8 bases at J, with 10 bases in the middle.

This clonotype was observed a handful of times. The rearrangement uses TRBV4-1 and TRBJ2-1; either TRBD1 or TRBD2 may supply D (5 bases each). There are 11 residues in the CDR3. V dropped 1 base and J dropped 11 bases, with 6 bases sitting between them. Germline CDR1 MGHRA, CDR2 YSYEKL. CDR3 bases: TGCGCCAGCAGCCAAGCGGGGCAGCAGTTCTTC. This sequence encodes CASSQAGQQFF.

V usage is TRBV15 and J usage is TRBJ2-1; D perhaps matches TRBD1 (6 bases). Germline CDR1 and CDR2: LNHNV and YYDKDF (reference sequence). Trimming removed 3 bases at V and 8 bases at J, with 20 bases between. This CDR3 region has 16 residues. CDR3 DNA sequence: TGTGCCACCAGCAGTTTTTCTACAGGGTGGGTCGATGAGCAGTTCTTC. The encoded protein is CATSSFSTGWVDEQFF.

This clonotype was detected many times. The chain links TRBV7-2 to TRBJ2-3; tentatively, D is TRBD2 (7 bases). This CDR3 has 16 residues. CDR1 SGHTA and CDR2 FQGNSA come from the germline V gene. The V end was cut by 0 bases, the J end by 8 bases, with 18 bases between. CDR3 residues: CASSLALVGEGGTQYF. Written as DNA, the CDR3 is TGTGCCAGCAGCTTAGCGCTGGTAGGGGAGGGGGGTACGCAGTATTTT.

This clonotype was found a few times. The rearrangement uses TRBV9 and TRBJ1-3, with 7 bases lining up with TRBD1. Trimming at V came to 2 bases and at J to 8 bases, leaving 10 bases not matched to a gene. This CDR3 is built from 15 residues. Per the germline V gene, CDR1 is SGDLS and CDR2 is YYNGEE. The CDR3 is CASSVTDRVVDTIYF. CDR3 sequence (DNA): TGTGCCAGCAGCGTTACCGACAGGGTGGTGGACACCATATATTTT.

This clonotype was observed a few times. The CDR3 DNA is TGTGCCAGCAGCTTGGAACTAGCGGGGGGAGAGACCCAGTACTTC. The encoded protein is CASSLELAGGETQYF. The chain joins TRBV5-6 to TRBJ2-5; 12 bases fit TRBD2. Germline lookup yields CDR1 SGHDT and CDR2 YYEEEE. CDR3 length equals 15 residues. V trimming: 0 bases; J trimming: 4 bases; junction bases outside the gene matches: 1.

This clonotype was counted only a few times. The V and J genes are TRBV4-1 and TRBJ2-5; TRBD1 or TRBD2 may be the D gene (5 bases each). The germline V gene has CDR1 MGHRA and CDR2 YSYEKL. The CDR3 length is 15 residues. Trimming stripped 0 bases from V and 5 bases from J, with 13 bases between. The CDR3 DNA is TGCGCCAGCAGCCAAGATCGAGAGGGGTGGGAGACCCAGTACTTC. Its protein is CASSQDREGWETQYF.